The 32 T cell receptor beta chains below come from one sample, sequenced in a study of T-cell memory formation after mild COVID-19 (dated by TCRdb to about 2021). Library preparation used 5' RACE. The instrument given in TCRdb is Illumina NovaSeq 6000. TCRdb reworked the public reads: Q25 trimming with fastp, MiXCR clone assembly, productive beta chains retained. When rows share a CDR3 protein, they turn into one entry using the most common DNA and genes. In all, the sample holds around 320,000 distinct CDR3 sequences, and under 30% of those were seen once. The leading ten clones occupy roughly 12% of the sample. The sample was PBMCs or a T cell subset sorted from them (not recorded which). The source is an adult woman who had mild COVID-19 (a few samples of this study predate the infection). The sample titles of this study are shuffled in the database, so cell type and time point are left out; the donor was told from shared clones.

The chain recombines TRBV5-6 with TRBJ2-7, with a possible D match to TRBD2 (5 bases). This CDR3 spans 15 amino acids. V lost 5 bases and J lost 5, with 20 bases in between. Germline CDR1 reads SGHDT; CDR2 reads YYEEEE. CDR3 residues: CASRPVTGILDEQYF. CDR3 nucleotide sequence: TGTGCCAGCAGACCCGTGACGGGGATACTGGACGAGCAGTACTTC.

The chain carries TRBV7-9 and TRBJ2-5; D is possibly TRBD2 (5 bases). Trimming took 6 bases from V and 2 from J, leaving 7 bases between them. CDR1 is SEHNR, CDR2 FQNEAQ, per germline (reference sequence). The CDR3 totals 12 residues. CDR3 nucleotides: TGTGCCAGCAGGATAGCGCAAGAGACCCAGTACTTC. Translated, it gives CASRIAQETQYF.

This clonotype was observed a few times. Its ends do not fully match the called genes, so a read error is possible. The chain uses TRBV24-1 and TRBJ2-2; TRBD1 matches 10 bases. This CDR3 region has 17 residues. The germline CDR1 and CDR2 sequences are KGHDR and SFDVKD. The CDR3: CATRAKTGQGNAGELFF. In nucleotides, the CDR3 is TGTGCCACCAGAGCTAAAACGGGACAGGGGAACGCCGGGGAGCTGTTTTTT.

This clonotype was observed a few times. The chain is built from TRBV11-2 and TRBJ1-1; tentative D call: TRBD1 (6 bases). V gave up 4 bases and J gave up 8 bases, with 14 bases separating them. The CDR3 is made up of 13 amino acids. Germline assignment: CDR1 SGHAT and CDR2 FQNNGV. DNA for the CDR3: TGTGCCAGCAGCTCGCATAACAGGGACGAAGCTTTCTTT. Translation: CASSSHNRDEAFF.

The chain employs TRBV6-5 and TRBJ1-1; D ambiguous. The germline V gene has CDR1 MNHEY and CDR2 SVGAGI. This CDR3 comprises 14 residues. V lost 6 bases to trimming and J lost 1 base, with 12 bases between them. This CDR3 is CASSLLFRNTEAFF. Written as DNA, the CDR3 is TGTGCCAGCAGCTTACTCTTCCGGAACACTGAAGCTTTCTTT.

The chain links TRBV7-9 to TRBJ2-2; TRBD2 might be the D (6 bases). The CDR3 is 18 residues long. Trimming cost V 6 bases and J 1 base, with 21 bases left between them. Germline V lookup: CDR1 SEHNR, CDR2 FQNEAQ (reference sequence). The CDR3 region has the DNA TGTGCCAGCAGGCTTTGGACGGTGGCCGGGAGGAACACCGGGGAGCTGTTTTTT. It specifies CASRLWTVAGRNTGELFF.

This clonotype has just a few counts. This sequence joins TRBV7-9 and TRBJ1-2; a weak D match, TRBD1 (6 bases). Looked up from germline, CDR1 is SEHNR and CDR2 is FQNEAQ (reference sequence). The CDR3 spans 14 residues. V lost 1 base, J lost 7 bases, and 13 bases lay in between. The CDR3 is CASSLGGGDTGYTF. CDR3 bases: TGTGCCAGCAGCTTAGGCGGGGGCGACACTGGCTACACCTTC.

A few counts support this clonotype. The CDR3 here is CASSETGAGANVLTF. The DNA for the CDR3 is TGTGCCAGCAGCGAGACAGGGGCTGGGGCCAACGTCCTGACTTTC. V usage is TRBV2 and J usage is TRBJ2-6; 8 bases align to TRBD1. Germline lookup yields CDR1 SNHLY and CDR2 FYNNEI. The trim removed 6 bases at V and 2 bases at J, leaving 3 bases unmatched. The length of the CDR3 is 15 residues.

This clonotype came up a few times. This chain links TRBV12-3 or TRBV12-4 with TRBJ2-5; 9 bases match TRBD2. J lost 5 bases, V lost 5 bases, and 12 bases had no gene match. There are 16 residues in the CDR3. The CDR3 region is CASSPLLRGGPETQYF. CDR3 coding DNA: TGTGCCAGCAGTCCACTGTTGCGGGGGGGACCCGAGACCCAGTACTTC.

The chain uses TRBV6-5 and TRBJ2-1; D may correspond to TRBD1 or TRBD2 (5 bases each). V lost 2 bases, J lost 10 bases, and 12 bases lay in between. The CDR3 is 13 amino acids. CDR1 and CDR2 from the germline V gene are MNHEY and SVGAGI. CDR3 in amino acids: CASSYPGAAEQFF. CDR3 sequence (DNA): TGTGCCAGCAGTTACCCCGGGGCCGCGGAGCAGTTCTTC.

The chain is built from TRBV29-1 and TRBJ2-7; D is unresolved. Deletions cut 0 bases from V and 5 bases from J, with 8 bases between. The germline V gene has CDR1 SQVTM and CDR2 ANQGSEA. This CDR3 comprises 12 residues. In DNA, the CDR3 is TGCAGCGTTGAAGATCTTCGGAACGAGCAGTACTTC. This gives the protein CSVEDLRNEQYF.

This rearrangement joins TRBV20-1 to TRBJ1-1; D is uncertain. Germline-derived CDR1 and CDR2 are DFQATT and SNEGSKA (reference sequence). The CDR3 totals 17 residues. The V end lost 5 bases, the J end lost 4 bases, and 26 bases lay between the germline ends. DNA for the CDR3: TGCAGTGCTCTTCGCCTTAGTCTGGCGACACTCCCCACTGAAGCTTTCTTT. It yields the protein CSALRLSLATLPTEAFF.

CDR3 sequence (DNA): TGTGCCAGCAGCGGACGACAGGGGAGCTCCTACGAGCAGTACTTC. Its protein product is CASSGRQGSSYEQYF. V is TRBV9 and J is TRBJ2-7, with TRBD1 matching 8 bases. Germline loops: CDR1 SGDLS, CDR2 YYNGEE. The CDR3 sequence is 15 residues long. The V gene end was trimmed by 3 bases and the J gene end by 0 bases; junction bases not matched to a gene: 5. The complete variable domain, with remaining parts taken from reference TRBV9 and TRBJ2-7, reads DSGVTQTPKHLITATGQRVTLRCSPRSGDLSVYWYQQSLDQGLQFLIQYYNGEERAKGNILERFSAQQFPDLHSELNLSSLELGDSALYFCASSGRQGSSYEQYFGPGTRLTVT.

V is TRBV7-6 and J is TRBJ2-5; D remains unclear. From germline, CDR1 is SGHVS and CDR2 FNYEAQ. Trimming pared 1 base from V and 5 bases from J, leaving 5 bases between. The CDR3 spans 12 residues. CDR3 DNA: TGTGCCAGCAGCTTAGTTAAGGAGACCCAGTACTTC. Translated, it gives CASSLVKETQYF.

This clonotype was counted only a few times. J is TRBJ2-7 and V is TRBV20-1; 14 nucleotides agree with TRBD2. The germline CDR1 and CDR2 sequences are DFQATT and SNEGSKA (reference sequence). The CDR3 runs 15 residues. Trimming at V came to 0 bases and at J to 6 bases, leaving 4 bases not matched to a gene. CDR3 region: CSARDGTSGSSEQYF. For the CDR3, the DNA is TGCAGTGCTAGAGATGGGACTAGCGGGAGTTCCGAGCAGTACTTC.

The gene calls are TRBV20-1 and TRBJ2-1; no firm D call. In germline, CDR1 is DFQATT, CDR2 SNEGSKA (reference sequence). Trimming stripped 0 bases from V and 9 bases from J, with 12 bases between. The CDR3 is 13 amino acids. The CDR3 region is CSAREPPVAEQFF. The CDR3 bases are TGCAGTGCTAGAGAACCTCCCGTGGCTGAGCAGTTCTTC.

This clonotype was picked up many times. This rearrangement joins TRBV20-1 to TRBJ2-5, with 7 bases identical to TRBD2. Germline CDR1 reads DFQATT; CDR2 reads SNEGSKA (reference sequence). This CDR3 is built from 15 residues. V trimming: 2 bases; J trimming: 5 bases; junction bases outside the gene matches: 11. The CDR3 loop reads CSARPSGTTWETQYF. The CDR3 DNA reads TGCAGTGCTAGACCCTCCGGGACTACCTGGGAGACCCAGTACTTC.

This rearrangement joins TRBV5-1 to TRBJ2-6; unclear D gene. There are 17 residues in the CDR3. In germline, CDR1 is SGHRS, CDR2 YFSETQ. The V end lost 0 bases, the J end lost 0 bases, and 10 bases lay between the germline ends. The CDR3 reads CASSLAGGISGANVLTF. CDR3 nucleotides: TGCGCCAGCAGCTTGGCCGGCGGAATCTCTGGGGCCAACGTCCTGACTTTC.

The chain links TRBV20-1 to TRBJ2-7, with a possible D match to TRBD1 (6 bases). Per the germline V gene, CDR1 is DFQATT and CDR2 is SNEGSKA (reference sequence). V lost 6 bases to trimming and J lost 5 bases, with 14 bases between them. CDR3 length: 12 residues. CDR3 protein: CSATDRNHEQYF. CDR3 sequence (DNA): TGCAGTGCAACCGACAGGAACCACGAGCAGTACTTC.

The rearrangement links TRBV30 to TRBJ2-5; the match to TRBD2 covers 8 bases. V dropped 2 bases and J dropped 1; count of bases not matched to a gene: 0. Germline lookup yields CDR1 GTSNPN and CDR2 SVGIG (reference sequence). The CDR3 is 13 residues long. The CDR3 region has the DNA TGTGCCTGGAGTCTAGCGGGCCAAGAGACCCAGTACTTC. Protein product: CAWSLAGQETQYF.

There are many counts of this clonotype. The V call is TRBV10-3, the J call TRBJ2-1; 14 nucleotides align to TRBD2. This CDR3 has 16 amino acids. V trimming: 10 bases; J trimming: 0 bases; junction bases outside the gene matches: 5. The germline CDR1 and CDR2 sequences are ENHRY and SYGVKD. The CDR3: CATAGLAGGSYNEQFF. In DNA form, the CDR3 reads TGTGCCACCGCTGGACTAGCGGGAGGCTCCTACAATGAGCAGTTCTTC.

There are a few counts of this clonotype. The rearrangement joins TRBV5-1 to TRBJ2-1, with TRBD2 matching over 7 bases. This CDR3 comprises 14 residues. V shed 5 bases, J shed 4 bases, and the junction held 6 bases outside the gene matches. CDR1 is SGHRS and CDR2 is YFSETQ in the germline V gene. The CDR3, as DNA: TGCGCCAGCAGGGAACTAGCGTTTTACAATGAGCAGTTCTTC. Protein product: CASRELAFYNEQFF.

In its sample, this clonotype was seen many times. This chain uses TRBV7-9 with TRBJ2-1, with D unclear. This CDR3 is 15 amino acids long. CDR1 is SEHNR, CDR2 FQNEAQ, per germline (reference sequence). V was shortened by 8 bases and J by 1 base, with 15 bases between the two germline ends. This CDR3 is CASASTAPSYNEQFF. CDR3 coding DNA: TGTGCCAGCGCCTCCACGGCCCCTTCCTACAATGAGCAGTTCTTC.

The chain combines TRBV7-3 with TRBJ2-5, with 8 bases fitting TRBD1. The V and J ends lost 5 bases and 5 bases, in that order; junction bases with no gene match: 4. CDR3 length: 13 residues. Germline V gene sequence: CDR1 SGHTA, CDR2 FQGTGA. CDR3: CASSPGGLETQYF. DNA of the CDR3: TGTGCCAGCAGCCCAGGGGGCTTGGAGACCCAGTACTTC.

The V call is TRBV20-1, the J call TRBJ2-7; 8 nucleotides align to TRBD2. Germline V gives CDR1 DFQATT, CDR2 SNEGSKA (reference sequence). The junction had 7 bases not matched to a gene; V was cut back by 3 bases and J by 0 bases. The CDR3 spans 15 residues. Here the CDR3 DNA reads TGCAGTGCTAGGCAACTAGCGGCAAGCTCCTACGAGCAGTACTTC. The encoded protein is CSARQLAASSYEQYF.

There are many counts of this clonotype. The gene calls are TRBV29-1 and TRBJ2-1; tentatively, D is TRBD1 or TRBD2 (5 bases each). Per the germline V gene, CDR1 is SQVTM and CDR2 is ANQGSEA. This CDR3 is built from 12 residues. V was pared by 4 bases and J by 4 bases, with 8 bases between. The CDR3 DNA is TGCAGCGTTGGGGACGGTTACAATGAGCAGTTCTTC. Its protein is CSVGDGYNEQFF.

The chain uses TRBV7-9 and TRBJ2-7, with D perhaps TRBD1 or TRBD2 (6 bases each). V dropped 0 bases and J dropped 5 bases, with 14 bases sitting between them. This CDR3 spans 15 amino acids. Looked up from germline, CDR1 is SEHNR and CDR2 is FQNEAQ (reference sequence). This CDR3 is CASSLADVRGDEQYF. The CDR3 DNA reads TGTGCCAGCAGCTTAGCCGACGTGAGGGGGGACGAGCAGTACTTC.

There are a few counts of this clonotype. V usage is TRBV4-2 and J usage is TRBJ2-5; either TRBD1 or TRBD2 may supply D (5 bases each). The V gene lost 6 bases and the J gene lost 3 bases, with 17 bases spanning the gap. This CDR3 has 15 amino acids. Germline V lookup: CDR1 LGHNA, CDR2 YNFKEQ. CDR3 DNA sequence: TGTGCCAGCAGTCAGACCGGGACCAAAAAAGAGACCCAGTACTTC. Protein: CASSQTGTKKETQYF.

Only a few counts were recorded for this clonotype. The chain links TRBV15 to TRBJ2-3; 8 nucleotides align to TRBD2. Germline-derived CDR1 and CDR2 are LNHNV and YYDKDF (reference sequence). This CDR3 is built from 14 residues. Trimming at V came to 1 base and at J to 5 bases, leaving 2 bases not matched to a gene. This CDR3 reads CATSRGLAGDTQYF. The CDR3 DNA follows: TGTGCCACCAGCAGAGGGCTAGCGGGAGATACGCAGTATTTT.

The chain uses TRBV24-1 and TRBJ1-1, with 9 positions matching TRBD1. V was clipped by 3 bases and J by 3 bases; unmatched bases: 10. The CDR3 length is 17 residues. Per germline, CDR1 KGHDR and CDR2 SFDVKD. The CDR3 DNA reads TGTGCCACCAGTGATGCCGGGACAGGGCCCTTGGACACTGAAGCTTTCTTT. It translates to CATSDAGTGPLDTEAFF.

This clonotype was seen a few times. The rearrangement uses TRBV7-6 and TRBJ2-5; TRBD2 matches 14 bases. Losses at the gene ends were 1 base for V and 1 base for J; bases not matched to a gene: 5. The CDR3 contains 18 residues. Germline CDR1 is SGHVS and CDR2 is FNYEAQ. As DNA, the CDR3 is TGTGCCAGCAGCTTAGGACGACTAGCGGGGGGGTCCCAAGAGACCCAGTACTTC. This translates into CASSLGRLAGGSQETQYF.

This clonotype was detected only a few times. The chain carries TRBV9 and TRBJ2-3, with D possibly TRBD2 on 7 matching bases. Trimming stripped 0 bases from V and 4 bases from J, with 12 bases between. The CDR3 loop spans 15 amino acids. CDR1 SGDLS and CDR2 YYNGEE come from the germline V gene. CDR3 region: CASSVEGGAPDTQYF. The CDR3 region has the DNA TGTGCCAGCAGCGTAGAGGGGGGGGCCCCAGATACGCAGTATTTT.